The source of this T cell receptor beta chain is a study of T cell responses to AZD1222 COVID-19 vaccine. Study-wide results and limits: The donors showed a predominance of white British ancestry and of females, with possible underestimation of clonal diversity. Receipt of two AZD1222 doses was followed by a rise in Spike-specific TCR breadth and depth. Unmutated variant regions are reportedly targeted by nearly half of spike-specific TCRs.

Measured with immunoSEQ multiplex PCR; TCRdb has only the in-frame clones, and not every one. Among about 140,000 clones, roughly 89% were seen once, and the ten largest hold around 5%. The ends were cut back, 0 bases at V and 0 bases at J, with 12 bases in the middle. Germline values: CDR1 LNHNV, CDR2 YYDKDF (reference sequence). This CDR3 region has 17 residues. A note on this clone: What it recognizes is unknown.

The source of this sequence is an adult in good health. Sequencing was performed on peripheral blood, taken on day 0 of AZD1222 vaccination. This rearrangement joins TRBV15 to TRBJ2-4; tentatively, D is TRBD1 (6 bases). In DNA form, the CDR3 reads TGTGCCACCAGCAGAGACGACAGGAGAAGAGCCAAAAACATTCAGTACTTC. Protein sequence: CATSRDDRRRAKNIQYF. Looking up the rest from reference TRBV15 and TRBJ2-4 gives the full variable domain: DAMVIQNPRYQVTQFGKPVTLSCSQTLNHNVMYWYQQKSSQAPKLLFHYYDKDFNNEADTPDNFQSRRPNTSFCFLDIRSPGLGDTAMYLCATSRDDRRRAKNIQYFGAGTRLSVL.